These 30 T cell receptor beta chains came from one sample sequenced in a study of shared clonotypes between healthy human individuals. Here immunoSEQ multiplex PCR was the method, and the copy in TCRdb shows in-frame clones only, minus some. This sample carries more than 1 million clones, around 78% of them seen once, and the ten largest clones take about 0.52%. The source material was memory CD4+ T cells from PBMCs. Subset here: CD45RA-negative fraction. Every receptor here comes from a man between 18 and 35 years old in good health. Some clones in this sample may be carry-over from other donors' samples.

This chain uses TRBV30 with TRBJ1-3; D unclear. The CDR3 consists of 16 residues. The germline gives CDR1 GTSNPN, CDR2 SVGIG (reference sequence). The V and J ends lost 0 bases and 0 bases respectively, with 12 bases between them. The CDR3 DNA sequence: TGTGCCTGGAGTGTACGGGTCCCCCGCTCTGGAAACACCATATATTTT. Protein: CAWSVRVPRSGNTIYF.

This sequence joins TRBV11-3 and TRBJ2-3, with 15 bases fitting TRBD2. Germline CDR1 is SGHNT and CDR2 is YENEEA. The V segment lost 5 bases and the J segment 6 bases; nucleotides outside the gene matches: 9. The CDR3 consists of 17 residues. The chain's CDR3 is CASSHGLAGGPRDTQYF. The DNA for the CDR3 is TGTGCCAGCAGCCACGGACTAGCGGGAGGGCCCCGCGATACGCAGTATTTT.

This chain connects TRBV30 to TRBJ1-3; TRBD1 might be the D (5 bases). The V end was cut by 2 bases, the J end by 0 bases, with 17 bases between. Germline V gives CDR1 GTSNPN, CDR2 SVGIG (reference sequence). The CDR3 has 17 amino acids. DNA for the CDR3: TGTGCCTGGAGTATCTCCGGGACGGGTTACTCTGGAAACACCATATATTTT. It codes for CAWSISGTGYSGNTIYF. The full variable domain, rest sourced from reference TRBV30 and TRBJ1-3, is SQTIHQWPATLVQPVGSPLSLECTVEGTSNPNLYWYRQAAGRGLQLLFYSVGIGQISSEVPQNLSASRPQDRQFILSSKKLLLSDSGFYLCAWSISGTGYSGNTIYFGEGSWLTVV.

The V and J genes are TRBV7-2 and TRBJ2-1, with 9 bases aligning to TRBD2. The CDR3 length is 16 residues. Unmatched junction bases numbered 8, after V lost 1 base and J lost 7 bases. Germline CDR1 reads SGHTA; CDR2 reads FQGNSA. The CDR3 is CASSLVGGRVRNEQFF. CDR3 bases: TGTGCCAGCAGCTTAGTAGGCGGGAGGGTTAGGAATGAGCAGTTCTTC.

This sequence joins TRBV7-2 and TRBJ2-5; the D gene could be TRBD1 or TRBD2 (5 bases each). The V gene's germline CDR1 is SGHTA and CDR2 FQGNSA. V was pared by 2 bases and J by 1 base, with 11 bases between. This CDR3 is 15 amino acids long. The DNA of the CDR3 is TGTGCCAGCAGCTTAAGTCTGGGGGTCCAAGAGACCCAGTACTTC. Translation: CASSLSLGVQETQYF.

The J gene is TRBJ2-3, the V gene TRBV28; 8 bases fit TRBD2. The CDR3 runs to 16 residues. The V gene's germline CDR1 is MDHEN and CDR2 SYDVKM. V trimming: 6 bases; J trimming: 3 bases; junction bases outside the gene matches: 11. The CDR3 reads CASSLPLAGPTDTQYF. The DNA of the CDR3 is TGTGCCAGCAGCCTACCCTTAGCGGGGCCAACAGATACGCAGTATTTT.

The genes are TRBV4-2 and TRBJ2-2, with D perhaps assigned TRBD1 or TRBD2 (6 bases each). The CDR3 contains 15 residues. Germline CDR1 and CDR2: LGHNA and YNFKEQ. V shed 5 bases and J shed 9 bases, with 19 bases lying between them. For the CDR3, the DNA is TGTGCCAGCAGCTTGGGGGGCTACCCCGGACGGGAGCTGTTTTTT. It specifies CASSLGGYPGRELFF.

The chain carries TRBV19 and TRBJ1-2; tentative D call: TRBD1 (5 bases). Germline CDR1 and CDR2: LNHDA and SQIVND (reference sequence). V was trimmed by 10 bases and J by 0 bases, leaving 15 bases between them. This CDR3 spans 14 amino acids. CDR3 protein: CATSRGSANYGYTF. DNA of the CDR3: TGTGCCACCTCTCGGGGCAGTGCTAACTATGGCTACACCTTC.

CDR3 residues: CASSGGPPYPRYNEQFF. CDR3 nucleotide sequence: TGTGCCAGCAGTGGGGGGCCCCCCTACCCTCGATACAATGAGCAGTTCTTC. This chain links TRBV6-1 with TRBJ2-1, with a weak D call TRBD1 (6 bases). V was clipped by 4 bases and J by 4 bases, with 20 bases between them. In germline, CDR1 is MNHNS, CDR2 SASEGT. This CDR3 contains 17 residues.

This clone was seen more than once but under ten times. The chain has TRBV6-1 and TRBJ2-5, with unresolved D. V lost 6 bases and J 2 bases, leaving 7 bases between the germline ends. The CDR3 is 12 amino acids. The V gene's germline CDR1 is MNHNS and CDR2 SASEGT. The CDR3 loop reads CASSLTQETQYF. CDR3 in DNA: TGTGCCAGCAGCTTGACGCAAGAGACCCAGTACTTC.

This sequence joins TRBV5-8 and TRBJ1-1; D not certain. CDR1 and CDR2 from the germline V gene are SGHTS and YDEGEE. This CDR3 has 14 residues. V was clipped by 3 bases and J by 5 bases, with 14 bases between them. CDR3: CASSSRIRSTEAFF. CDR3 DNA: TGTGCCAGCAGCTCCAGGATTAGGTCGACTGAAGCTTTCTTT.

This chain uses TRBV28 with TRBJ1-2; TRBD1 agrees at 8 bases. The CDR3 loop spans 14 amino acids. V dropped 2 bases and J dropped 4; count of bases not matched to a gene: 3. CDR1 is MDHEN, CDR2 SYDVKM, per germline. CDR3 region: CASSLTGTGYGYTF. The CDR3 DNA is TGTGCCAGCAGTTTAACCGGGACAGGCTATGGCTACACCTTC.

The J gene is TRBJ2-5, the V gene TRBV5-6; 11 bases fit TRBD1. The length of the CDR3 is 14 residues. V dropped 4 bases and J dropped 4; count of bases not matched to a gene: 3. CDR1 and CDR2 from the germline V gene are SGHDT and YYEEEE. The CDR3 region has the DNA TGTGCCAGCAGCCTGGGGACAGGGGGAGAGACCCAGTACTTC. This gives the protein CASSLGTGGETQYF.

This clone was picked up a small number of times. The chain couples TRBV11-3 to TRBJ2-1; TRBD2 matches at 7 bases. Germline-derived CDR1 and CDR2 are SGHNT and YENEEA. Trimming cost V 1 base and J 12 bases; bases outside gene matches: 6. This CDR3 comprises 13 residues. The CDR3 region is CASSLVPGEGQFF. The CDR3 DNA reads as TGTGCCAGCAGCTTAGTCCCGGGGGAGGGGCAGTTCTTC.

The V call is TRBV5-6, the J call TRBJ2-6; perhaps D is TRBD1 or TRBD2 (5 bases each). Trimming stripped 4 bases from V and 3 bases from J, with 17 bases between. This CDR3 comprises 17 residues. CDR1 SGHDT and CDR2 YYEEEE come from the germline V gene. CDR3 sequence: CASSPYLGAVGANVLTF. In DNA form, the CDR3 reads TGTGCCAGCAGCCCTTATCTCGGGGCGGTTGGGGCCAACGTCCTGACTTTC.

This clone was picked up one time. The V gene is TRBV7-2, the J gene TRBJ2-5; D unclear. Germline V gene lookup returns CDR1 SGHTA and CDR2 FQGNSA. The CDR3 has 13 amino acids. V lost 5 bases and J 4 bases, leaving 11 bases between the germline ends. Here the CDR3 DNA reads TGTGCCAGCAGCCCCAGTCTGGCAGAGACCCAGTACTTC. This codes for CASSPSLAETQYF.

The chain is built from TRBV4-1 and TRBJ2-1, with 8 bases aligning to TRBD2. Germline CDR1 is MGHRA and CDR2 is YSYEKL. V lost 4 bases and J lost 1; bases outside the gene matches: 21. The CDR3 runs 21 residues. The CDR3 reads CASSRLLLADFTLGSYNEQFF. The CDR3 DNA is TGCGCCAGCAGCCGGCTCCTACTAGCGGACTTCACCCTAGGATCCTACAATGAGCAGTTCTTC.

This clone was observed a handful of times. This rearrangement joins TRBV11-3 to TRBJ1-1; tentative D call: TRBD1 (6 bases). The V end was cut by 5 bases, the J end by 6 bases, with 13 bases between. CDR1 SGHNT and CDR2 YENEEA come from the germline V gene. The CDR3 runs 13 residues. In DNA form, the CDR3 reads TGTGCCAGCAGCCCAACAGGGATCTCTGAAGCTTTCTTT. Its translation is CASSPTGISEAFF. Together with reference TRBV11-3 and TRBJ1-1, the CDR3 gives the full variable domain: EAGVVQSPRYKIIEKKQPVAFWCNPISGHNTLYWYLQNLGQGPELLIRYENEEAVDDSQLPKDRFSAERLKGVDSTLKIQPAELGDSAVYLCASSPTGISEAFFGQGTRLTVV.

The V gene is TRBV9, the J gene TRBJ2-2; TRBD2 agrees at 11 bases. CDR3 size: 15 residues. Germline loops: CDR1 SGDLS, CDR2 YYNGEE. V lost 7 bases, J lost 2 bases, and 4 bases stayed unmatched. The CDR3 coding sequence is TGTGCCAGCGGAGGGACTAGCGGTAACACCGGGGAGCTGTTTTTT. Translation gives CASGGTSGNTGELFF.

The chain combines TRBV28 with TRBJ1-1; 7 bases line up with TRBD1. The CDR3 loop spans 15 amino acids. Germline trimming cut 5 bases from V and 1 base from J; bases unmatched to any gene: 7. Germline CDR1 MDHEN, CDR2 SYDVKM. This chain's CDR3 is CASSTRSGGNTEAFF. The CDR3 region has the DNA TGTGCCAGCAGTACAAGATCAGGGGGGAACACTGAAGCTTTCTTT.

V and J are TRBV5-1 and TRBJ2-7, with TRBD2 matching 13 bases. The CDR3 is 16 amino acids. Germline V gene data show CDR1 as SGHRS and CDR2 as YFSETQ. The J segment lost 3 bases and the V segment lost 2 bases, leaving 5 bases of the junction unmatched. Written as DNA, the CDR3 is TGCGCCAGCAGCTTATACGGGACTAGCGGGAACTACGAGCAGTACTTC. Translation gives CASSLYGTSGNYEQYF.

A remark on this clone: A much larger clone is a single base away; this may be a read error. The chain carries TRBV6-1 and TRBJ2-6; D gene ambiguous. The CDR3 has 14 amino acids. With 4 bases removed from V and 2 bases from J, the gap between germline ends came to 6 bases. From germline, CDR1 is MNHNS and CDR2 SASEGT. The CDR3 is CASSGTAGANVLTF. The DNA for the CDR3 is TGTGCCAGCAGTGGGACGGCTGGGGCCAACGTCCTGACTTTC.

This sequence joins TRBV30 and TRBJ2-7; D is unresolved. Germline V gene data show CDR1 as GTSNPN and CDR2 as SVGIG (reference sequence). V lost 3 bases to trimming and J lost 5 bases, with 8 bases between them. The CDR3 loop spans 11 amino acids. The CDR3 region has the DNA TGTGCCTGGAGGTTGGAAGACGAGCAGTACTTC. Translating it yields CAWRLEDEQYF.

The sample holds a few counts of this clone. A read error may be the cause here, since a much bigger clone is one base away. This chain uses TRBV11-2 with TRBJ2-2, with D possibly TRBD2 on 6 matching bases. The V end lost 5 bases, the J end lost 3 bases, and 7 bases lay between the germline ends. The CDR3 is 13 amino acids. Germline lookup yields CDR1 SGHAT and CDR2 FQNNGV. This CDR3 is CASSRGDTGELFF. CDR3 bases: TGTGCCAGCAGCCGCGGGGACACCGGGGAGCTGTTTTTT.

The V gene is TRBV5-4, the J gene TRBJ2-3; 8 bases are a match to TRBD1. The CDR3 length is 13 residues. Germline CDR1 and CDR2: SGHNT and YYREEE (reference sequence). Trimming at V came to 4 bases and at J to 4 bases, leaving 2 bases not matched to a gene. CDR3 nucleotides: TGTGCCAGCAGCCAGGGACAGGCAGATACGCAGTATTTT. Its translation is CASSQGQADTQYF. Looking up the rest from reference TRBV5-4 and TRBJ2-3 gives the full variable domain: ETGVTQSPTHLIKTRGQQVTLRCSSQSGHNTVSWYQQALGQGPQFIFQYYREEENGRGNFPPRFSGLQFPNYSSELNVNALELDDSALYLCASSQGQADTQYFGPGTRLTVL.

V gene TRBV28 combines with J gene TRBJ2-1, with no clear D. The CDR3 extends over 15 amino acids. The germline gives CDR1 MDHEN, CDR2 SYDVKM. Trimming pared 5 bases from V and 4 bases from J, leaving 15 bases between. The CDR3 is CASSRRGRPYNEQFF. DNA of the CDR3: TGTGCCAGCAGTCGCCGAGGACGGCCGTACAATGAGCAGTTCTTC.

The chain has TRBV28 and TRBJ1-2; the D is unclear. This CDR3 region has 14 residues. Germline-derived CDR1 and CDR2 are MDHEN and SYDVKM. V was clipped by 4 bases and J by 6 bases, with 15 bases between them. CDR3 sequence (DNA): TGTGCCAGCAGTTCTCCCCGAATTCCCCATGGCTACACCTTC. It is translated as CASSSPRIPHGYTF.

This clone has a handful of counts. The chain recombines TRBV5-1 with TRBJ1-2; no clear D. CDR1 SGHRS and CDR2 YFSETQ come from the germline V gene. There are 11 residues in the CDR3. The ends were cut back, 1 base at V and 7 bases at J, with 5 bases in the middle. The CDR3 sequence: CASSLTGGYTF. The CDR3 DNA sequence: TGCGCCAGCAGCTTGACGGGTGGCTACACCTTC.

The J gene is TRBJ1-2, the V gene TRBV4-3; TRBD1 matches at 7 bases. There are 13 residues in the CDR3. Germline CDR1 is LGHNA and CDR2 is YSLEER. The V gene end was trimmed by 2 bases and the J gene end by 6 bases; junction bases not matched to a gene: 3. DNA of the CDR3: TGCGCCAGCAGCCAAAGAGGGGGCGATGGCTACACCTTC. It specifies CASSQRGGDGYTF.

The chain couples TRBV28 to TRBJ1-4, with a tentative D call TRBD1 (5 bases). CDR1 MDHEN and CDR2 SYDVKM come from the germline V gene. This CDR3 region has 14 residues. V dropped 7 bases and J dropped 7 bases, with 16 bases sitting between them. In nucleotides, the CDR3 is TGTGCCAGCACCTGGCCAGGGATCCCTGAAAAACTGTTTTTT. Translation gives CASTWPGIPEKLFF.